The 29 T cell receptor beta chains presented below share a single source sample, sequenced in a study of T cell responses to AZD1222 COVID-19 vaccine. Generated by immunoSEQ multiplex PCR, the TCRdb table keeps only in-frame clones and is missing some. The sample consists of fewer than 250,000 clones, approximately 94% of them appearing once. Material: peripheral blood, obtained on day 0 of MenACWY control vaccination. These receptor sequences come from an adult in good health.

This clone was seen once. The V call is TRBV7-2, the J call TRBJ2-5; 11 bases match TRBD1. CDR3 length equals 16 residues. V dropped 2 bases and J dropped 5; count of bases not matched to a gene: 7. Germline values: CDR1 SGHTA, CDR2 FQGNSA. The CDR3 DNA follows: TGTGCCAGCAGCTTAAGCTCGGGACAGGGGGAGGAGACCCAGTACTTC. It encodes CASSLSSGQGEETQYF.

This rearrangement joins TRBV28 to TRBJ1-1, with D perhaps TRBD1 (6 bases). The germline V gene has CDR1 MDHEN and CDR2 SYDVKM. V gave up 7 bases and J gave up 10 bases, with 19 bases separating them. This CDR3 has 13 amino acids. The CDR3 is CASTLFTGLAAFF. The DNA of the CDR3 is TGTGCCAGCACCCTCTTTACAGGGCTTGCAGCTTTCTTT.

This chain links TRBV2 with TRBJ2-7; D is undetermined. Trimming pared 4 bases from V and 0 bases from J, leaving 13 bases between. Germline loops: CDR1 SNHLY, CDR2 FYNNEI. CDR3 length equals 15 residues. DNA of the CDR3: TGTGCCAGCAGTGCACGGCAGATCAGCTCCTACGAGCAGTACTTC. It encodes CASSARQISSYEQYF.

This chain joins TRBV19 and TRBJ1-2, with D perhaps TRBD1 (5 bases). V lost 5 bases, J lost 4 bases, and 8 bases lay in between. The CDR3 covers 12 residues. CDR1 and CDR2 from the germline V gene are LNHDA and SQIVND (reference sequence). CDR3 in DNA: TGTGCCAGTAGTGGGGACCTCTATGGCTACACCTTC. Amino acid sequence: CASSGDLYGYTF.

This chain uses TRBV9 with TRBJ1-2; 8 bases fit TRBD1. V lost 3 bases to trimming and J lost 8 bases; unmatched junction nucleotides: 12. The CDR3 contains 15 residues. Per germline, CDR1 SGDLS and CDR2 YYNGEE. This CDR3 is CASSAFGTGPKGYTF. For the CDR3, the DNA is TGTGCCAGCAGCGCGTTTGGGACAGGTCCAAAGGGCTACACCTTC.

CDR3 residues: CASSIANRGNQPQHF. DNA of the CDR3: TGTGCCAGTAGTATAGCCAACCGGGGCAATCAGCCCCAGCATTTT. The chain has TRBV19 and TRBJ1-5; D gene ambiguous. The CDR3 has 15 residues. V was clipped by 1 base and J by 2 bases, with 9 bases between them. The germline V gene has CDR1 LNHDA and CDR2 SQIVND (reference sequence).

The rearrangement links TRBV5-1 to TRBJ2-2, with D unresolved. The ends were cut back, 1 base at V and 4 bases at J, with 11 bases in the middle. This CDR3 is 15 amino acids long. Germline assignment: CDR1 SGHRS and CDR2 YFSETQ. CDR3 protein: CASSLSRISTGELFF. CDR3 DNA sequence: TGCGCCAGCAGCTTGAGTAGGATCTCCACCGGGGAGCTGTTTTTT.

This clone has only a few counts. The chain uses TRBV4-2 and TRBJ1-4, with 9 bases aligning to TRBD1. The CDR3 is 15 residues long. V dropped 2 bases and J dropped 5; count of bases not matched to a gene: 3. Germline assignment: CDR1 LGHNA and CDR2 YNFKEQ. CDR3 in DNA: TGTGCCAGCAGCCAATTACAGGGGGCAAATGAAAAACTGTTTTTT. Protein: CASSQLQGANEKLFF.

J is TRBJ2-3 and V is TRBV19, with TRBD2 identical over 7 bases. Trimming at V came to 6 bases and at J to 1 base, leaving 4 bases not matched to a gene. Germline V lookup: CDR1 LNHDA, CDR2 SQIVND (reference sequence). The CDR3 spans 14 residues. The CDR3 loop is CASRPAGGTDTQYF. CDR3 DNA: TGTGCCAGTAGACCGGCGGGGGGCACAGATACGCAGTATTTT.

This chain uses TRBV25-1 with TRBJ1-6; tentatively, D is TRBD1 (5 bases). V dropped 3 bases and J dropped 9 bases, with 15 bases sitting between them. The CDR3 loop spans 15 amino acids. Germline V lookup: CDR1 MGHDK, CDR2 SYGVNS. The CDR3 DNA reads TGTGCCAGCAGTGATTCAGGCAGGGCACCTTCACCCCTCCACTTT. Protein: CASSDSGRAPSPLHF.

On this clone: Other DNA variants within this sample encode the same CDR3. The V gene is TRBV7-2, the J gene TRBJ2-5, with TRBD2 as a possible D gene (5 bases). The CDR3 extends over 13 amino acids. The germline V gene encodes CDR1 SGHTA and CDR2 FQGNSA. Trimming stripped 1 base from V and 4 bases from J, with 7 bases between. CDR3 DNA sequence: TGTGCCAGCAGCTTAGGCCGGGGAGAGACCCAGTACTTC. Its translation: CASSLGRGETQYF.

The CDR3 protein is CASSYSRQKETQYF. CDR3 sequence (DNA): TGTGCCAGCAGTTACTCCCGGCAGAAAGAGACCCAGTACTTC. The chain couples TRBV6-2 or TRBV6-3 to TRBJ2-5; D uncertain. The CDR3 has 14 residues. V was trimmed by 0 bases and J by 3 bases, leaving 8 bases between them. Germline V gene data show CDR1 as MNHEY and CDR2 as SVGEGT.

The chain has TRBV19 and TRBJ1-1, with D maybe TRBD1 (5 bases). The V gene's germline CDR1 is LNHDA and CDR2 SQIVND (reference sequence). Trimming pared 10 bases from V and 5 bases from J, leaving 20 bases between. This CDR3 has 14 amino acids. CDR3 in amino acids: CATLRGAVATEAFF. The CDR3 coding sequence is TGTGCCACTTTACGTGGGGCGGTGGCAACTGAAGCTTTCTTT.

This clone has a handful of counts. The rearrangement joins TRBV2 to TRBJ2-3, with 8 positions matching TRBD1. The CDR3 consists of 13 residues. Germline loops: CDR1 SNHLY, CDR2 FYNNEI. V lost 11 bases to trimming and J lost 2 bases; unmatched junction nucleotides: 6. CDR3 protein: CAGQGAFTDTQYF. The CDR3 DNA follows: TGTGCCGGTCAGGGGGCCTTCACAGATACGCAGTATTTT.

The chain links TRBV7-2 to TRBJ1-6, with D uncertain. This CDR3 spans 16 amino acids. The V end was cut by 3 bases, the J end by 3 bases, with 12 bases between. Germline values: CDR1 SGHTA, CDR2 FQGNSA. CDR3 sequence (DNA): TGTGCCAGCAGCTTCGTACAGACCAACTATAATTCACCCCTCCACTTT. This gives the protein CASSFVQTNYNSPLHF.

The chain uses TRBV19 and TRBJ1-2; the D is unclear. Trimming cost V 3 bases and J 2 bases, with 10 bases left between them. CDR1 LNHDA and CDR2 SQIVND come from the germline V gene (reference sequence). The CDR3 runs 14 residues. The CDR3 here is CASSIPGMNYGYTF. Written as DNA, the CDR3 is TGTGCCAGTAGTATCCCCGGTATGAACTATGGCTACACCTTC.

The chain combines TRBV24-1 with TRBJ2-2; possibly TRBD1 for D (6 bases). The CDR3 length is 16 residues. Trimming took 5 bases from V and 1 from J, leaving 13 bases between them. Germline V gives CDR1 KGHDR, CDR2 SFDVKD. The CDR3 sequence: CATSGRVQGNTGELFF. DNA of the CDR3: TGTGCCACCAGTGGGCGGGTACAGGGGAACACCGGGGAGCTGTTTTTT.

CDR3 loop: CASSPLDTGNTIYF. CDR3 sequence (DNA): TGCGCCAGCAGCCCGCTGGACACTGGAAACACCATATATTTT. The rearrangement uses TRBV5-1 and TRBJ1-3, with D possibly matching TRBD1 (5 bases). The ends were cut back, 4 bases at V and 2 bases at J, with 10 bases in the middle. This CDR3 comprises 14 residues. Germline CDR1 and CDR2: SGHRS and YFSETQ.

CDR3 loop: CASRTTGDGYTF. The CDR3 DNA sequence: TGTGCCAGCAGGACGACAGGGGATGGCTACACCTTC. The chain employs TRBV12-3 or TRBV12-4 and TRBJ1-2, with TRBD1 matching 8 bases. The CDR3 length is 12 residues. V was pared by 6 bases and J by 6 bases, with 3 bases of the junction left unmatched.

V and J are TRBV10-3 and TRBJ2-3; D is unresolved. Germline CDR1 ENHRY, CDR2 SYGVKD. The CDR3 sequence is 14 residues long. V gave up 2 bases and J gave up 1 base, with 7 bases separating them. The DNA for the CDR3 is TGTGCCATCAGTGAGGGATTAGGCACAGATACGCAGTATTTT. This translates into CAISEGLGTDTQYF.

The genes are TRBV4-3 and TRBJ2-1; TRBD1 is a possible D gene (7 bases). V was shortened by 0 bases and J by 9 bases, with 15 bases between the two germline ends. CDR3 length: 15 amino acids. Germline V gene data show CDR1 as LGHNA and CDR2 as YSLEER. CDR3 region: CASSQDRQGGTEQFF. CDR3 nucleotide sequence: TGCGCCAGCAGCCAAGATCGACAGGGAGGCACTGAGCAGTTCTTC.

The genes are TRBV10-1 and TRBJ2-1; D remains ambiguous. Trimming removed 3 bases at V and 7 bases at J, with 10 bases between. Germline CDR1 and CDR2: WNHNN and SYGVQD (reference sequence). The CDR3 is 13 amino acids. The CDR3 coding sequence is TGCGCCAGCAGTGAAGACGGACGGAATGAGCAGTTCTTC. It translates to CASSEDGRNEQFF.

This chain connects TRBV10-3 to TRBJ1-6; D gene unclear. The CDR3 length is 13 residues. Germline values: CDR1 ENHRY, CDR2 SYGVKD. V was trimmed by 2 bases and J by 7 bases, leaving 6 bases between them. This chain's CDR3 is CAISEVKNSPLHF. DNA for the CDR3: TGTGCCATCAGTGAGGTCAAAAATTCACCCCTCCACTTT.

This chain uses TRBV7-2 with TRBJ1-3; the D gene is possibly TRBD1 (5 bases). The V gene's germline CDR1 is SGHTA and CDR2 FQGNSA. This CDR3 comprises 15 residues. V lost 4 bases, J lost 0 bases, and 10 bases lay in between. DNA of the CDR3: TGTGCCAGCAGCTGGGGGGTCAGCTCTGGAAACACCATATATTTT. This codes for CASSWGVSSGNTIYF.

The chain employs TRBV3-1 (or the pseudogene TRBV3-2) and TRBJ1-3; D not resolved. CDR3 size: 15 residues. Looked up from germline, CDR1 is LGHDT and CDR2 is YNNKEL (reference sequence). V lost 1 base and J lost 2, with 9 bases in between. In DNA form, the CDR3 reads TGTGCCAGCAGCCAAGCTGCGGGGACTGGAAACACCATATATTTT. Amino acid sequence: CASSQAAGTGNTIYF.

The chain couples TRBV7-6 to TRBJ2-3; perhaps TRBD2 as D (6 bases). The CDR3 has 15 amino acids. Germline V gene sequence: CDR1 SGHVS, CDR2 FNYEAQ. V was cut by 1 base and J by 2 bases, with 10 bases left in between. This chain's CDR3 is CASSLGAGVTDTQYF. In nucleotides, the CDR3 is TGTGCCAGCAGCTTAGGAGCGGGTGTCACAGATACGCAGTATTTT.

This rearrangement joins TRBV3-1 (or the pseudogene TRBV3-2) to TRBJ1-5; 8 bases align to TRBD1. The germline gives CDR1 LGHDT, CDR2 YNNKEL (reference sequence). Trimming took 11 bases from V and 0 from J; bases not matched to a gene: 15. This CDR3 spans 17 amino acids. The CDR3: CAGTGTGYRDSNQPQHF. The DNA of the CDR3 is TGTGCCGGAACCGGGACAGGATACAGGGATAGCAATCAGCCCCAGCATTTT.

This clone has only one observation. V usage is TRBV4-3 and J usage is TRBJ1-4; D is possibly TRBD1 (6 bases). V was trimmed by 2 bases and J by 3 bases, leaving 10 bases between them. The CDR3 runs 15 residues. CDR1 is LGHNA and CDR2 is YSLEER in the germline V gene. Here the CDR3 DNA reads TGCGCCAGCAGCCAACGACAGGTACCTAATGAAAAACTGTTTTTT. It encodes CASSQRQVPNEKLFF.

The chain employs TRBV19 and TRBJ2-1; TRBD1 aligns across 9 bases. Germline trimming cut 5 bases from V and 9 bases from J; bases unmatched to any gene: 8. CDR3 length: 14 amino acids. Germline CDR1 LNHDA, CDR2 SQIVND (reference sequence). DNA of the CDR3: TGTGCCAGTAGTCCCGGGACAGGGTTTGGTGAGCAGTTCTTC. Translated: CASSPGTGFGEQFF. Supplemented by reference TRBV19 and TRBJ2-1, the full variable domain reads DGGITQSPKYLFRKEGQNVTLSCEQNLNHDAMYWYRQDPGQGLRLIYYSQIVNDFQKGDIAEGYSVSREKKESFPLTVTSAQKNPTAFYLCASSPGTGFGEQFFGPGTRLTVL.